Each of the 3 T cell receptor beta chains below was sequenced from the same sample in a study of blood T cell repertoires in COVID-19. Repertoires were generated with immunoSEQ multiplex PCR, while TCRdb's copy carries only in-frame clones and drops some. The sample includes about 180,000 clones, nearly 80% of them seen just once. Sequencing input: PBMCs or T cells enriched from blood (not recorded which). These TCRs come from a man aged 60 to 75 who had been exposed to COVID-19.

The chain is built from TRBV5-1 and TRBJ2-5; tentative D call: TRBD1 (5 bases). The ends were cut back, 1 base at V and 1 base at J, with 11 bases in the middle. CDR3 length: 15 residues. Germline V lookup: CDR1 SGHRS, CDR2 YFSETQ. Here the CDR3 reads CASSLPDRFQETQYF. DNA of the CDR3: TGCGCCAGCAGCTTGCCCGACAGATTCCAAGAGACCCAGTACTTC.

This clone was seen more than once but under ten times. V and J are TRBV6-5 and TRBJ1-1; 12 bases align to TRBD1. The CDR3 is made up of 15 amino acids. The trim removed 5 bases at V and 5 bases at J, leaving 6 bases unmatched. The germline V gene encodes CDR1 MNHEY and CDR2 SVGAGI. This CDR3 is CASSTGTGGRTEAFF. The CDR3 DNA reads TGTGCCAGCAGTACCGGGACAGGGGGCCGAACTGAAGCTTTCTTT.

This clone showed up just a few times. The chain recombines TRBV7-9 with TRBJ1-5; D is unresolved. Germline-derived CDR1 and CDR2 are SEHNR and FQNEAQ (reference sequence). V was cut by 5 bases and J by 0 bases, with 17 bases left in between. The CDR3 spans 17 residues. CDR3 loop: CASSLQHGIISNQPQHF. Written as DNA, the CDR3 is TGTGCCAGCAGCCTCCAGCACGGGATAATTAGCAATCAGCCCCAGCATTTT.